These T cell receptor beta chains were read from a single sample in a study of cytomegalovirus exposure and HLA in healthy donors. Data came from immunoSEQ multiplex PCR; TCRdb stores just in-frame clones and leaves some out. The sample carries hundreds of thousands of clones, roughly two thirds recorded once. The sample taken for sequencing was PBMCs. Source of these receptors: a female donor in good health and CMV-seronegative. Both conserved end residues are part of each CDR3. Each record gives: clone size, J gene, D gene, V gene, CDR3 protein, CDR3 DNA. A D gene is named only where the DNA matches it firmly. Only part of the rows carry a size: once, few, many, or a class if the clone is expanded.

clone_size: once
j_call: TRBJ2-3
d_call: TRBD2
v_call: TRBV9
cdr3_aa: CASSVDPNPHERDRTDTQYF
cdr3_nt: TGTGCCAGCAGCGTAGACCCCAATCCCCACGAGCGGGATCGCACAGATACGCAGTATTTT

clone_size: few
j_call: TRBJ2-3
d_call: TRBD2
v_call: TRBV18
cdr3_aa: CASSPLAGVMDTQYF
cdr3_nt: TGTGCCAGCTCACCACTGGCGGGAGTGATGGATACGCAGTATTTT

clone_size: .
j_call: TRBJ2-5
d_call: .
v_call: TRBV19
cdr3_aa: CASKGGARETQYF
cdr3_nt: TGTGCCAGTAAAGGAGGGGCGCGGGAGACCCAGTACTTC

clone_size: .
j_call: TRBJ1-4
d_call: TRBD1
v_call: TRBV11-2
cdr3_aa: CASTRTGTVFRDEKLFF
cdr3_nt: TGTGCCAGCACTCGTACGGGGACAGTTTTTCGAGATGAAAAACTGTTTTTT

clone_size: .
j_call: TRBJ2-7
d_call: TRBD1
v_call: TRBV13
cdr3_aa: CASSLPGGSYEQYF
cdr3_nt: TGTGCCAGCAGCTTACCAGGGGGCTCCTACGAGCAGTACTTC

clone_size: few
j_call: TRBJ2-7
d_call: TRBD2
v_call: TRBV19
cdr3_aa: CASSREGGAFYEQYF
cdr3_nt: TGTGCCAGTAGCCGCGAGGGAGGGGCGTTCTACGAGCAGTACTTC

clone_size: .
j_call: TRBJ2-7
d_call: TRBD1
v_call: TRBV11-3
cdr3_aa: CASSIDRGQLSYEQYF
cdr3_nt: TGTGCCAGCAGCATTGACAGGGGGCAACTCTCCTACGAGCAGTACTTC

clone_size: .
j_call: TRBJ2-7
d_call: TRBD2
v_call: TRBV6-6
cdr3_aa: CASITGGGPGEQYF
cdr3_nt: TGTGCCAGCATCACGGGGGGAGGGCCAGGGGAGCAGTACTTC

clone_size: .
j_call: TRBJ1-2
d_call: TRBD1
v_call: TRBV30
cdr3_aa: CAWSSGTGNYGYTF
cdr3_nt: TGTGCCTGGAGTTCGGGGACAGGGAACTATGGCTACACCTTC

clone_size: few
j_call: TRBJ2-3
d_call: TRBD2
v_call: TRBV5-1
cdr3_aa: CASSLDVGLAGGPLDTQYF
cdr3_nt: TGCGCCAGCAGCTTGGATGTAGGACTAGCGGGAGGGCCCTTAGATACGCAGTATTTT

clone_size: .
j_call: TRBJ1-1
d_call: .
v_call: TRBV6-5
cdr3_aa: CASSYQPGSTEAFF
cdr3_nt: TGTGCCAGCAGTTACCAGCCAGGGTCCACTGAAGCTTTCTTT

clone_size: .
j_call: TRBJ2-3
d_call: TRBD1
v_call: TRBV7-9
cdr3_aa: CASSLAGQGPRDTQYF
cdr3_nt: TGTGCCAGCAGCTTAGCAGGACAGGGGCCCAGAGATACGCAGTATTTT

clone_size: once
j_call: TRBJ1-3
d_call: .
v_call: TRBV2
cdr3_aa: CASSLSGSGGNTIYF
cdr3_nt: TGTGCCAGCAGTTTGAGCGGGAGCGGTGGAAACACCATATATTTT

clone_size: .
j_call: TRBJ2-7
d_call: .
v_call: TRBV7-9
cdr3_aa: CASSLGLMGAYEQYF
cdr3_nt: TGTGCCAGCAGCTTAGGTTTAATGGGAGCCTACGAGCAGTACTTC

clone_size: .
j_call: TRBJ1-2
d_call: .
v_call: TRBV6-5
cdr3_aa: CASSVSTGHGGYTF
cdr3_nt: TGTGCCAGCAGTGTCTCGACAGGCCACGGTGGCTACACCTTC

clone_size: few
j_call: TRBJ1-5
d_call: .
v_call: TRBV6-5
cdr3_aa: CASSPIRQGSQPQHF
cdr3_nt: TGTGCCAGCAGTCCGATCCGGCAGGGCAGTCAGCCCCAGCATTTT

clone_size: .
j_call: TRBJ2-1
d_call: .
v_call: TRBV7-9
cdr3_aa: CSSSFWGDEQFF
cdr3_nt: TGTTCCAGCAGCTTTTGGGGGGATGAGCAGTTCTTC

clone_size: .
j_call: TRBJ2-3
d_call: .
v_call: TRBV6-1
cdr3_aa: CASIQYTRSTDTQYF
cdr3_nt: TGTGCCAGCATCCAGTATACCCGTAGCACAGATACGCAGTATTTT

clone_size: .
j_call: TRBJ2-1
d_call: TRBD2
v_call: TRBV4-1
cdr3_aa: CASSQLAGEVDEQFF
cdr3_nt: TGCGCCAGCAGCCAACTAGCGGGAGAGGTCGATGAGCAGTTCTTC

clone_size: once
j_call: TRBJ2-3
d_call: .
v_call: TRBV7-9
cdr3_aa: CASSLDEEIDTQYF
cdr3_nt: TGTGCCAGCAGCTTAGACGAGGAGATAGATACGCAGTATTTT

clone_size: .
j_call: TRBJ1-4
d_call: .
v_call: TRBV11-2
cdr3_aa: CASSLYGTATNEKLFF
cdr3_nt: TGTGCCAGCAGCTTATACGGCACAGCAACTAATGAAAAACTGTTTTTT

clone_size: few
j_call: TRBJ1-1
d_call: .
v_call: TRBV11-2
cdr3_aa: CASSLDYSEAFF
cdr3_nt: TGTGCCAGCAGCTTAGATTACAGTGAAGCTTTCTTT

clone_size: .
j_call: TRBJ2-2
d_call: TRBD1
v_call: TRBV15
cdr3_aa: CATSSYRGLDTGELFF
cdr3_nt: TGTGCCACCAGCAGCTACAGGGGGCTGGACACCGGGGAGCTGTTTTTT